This T cell receptor (beta chain) appears in the sequencing data of a study of vaccination and CD4 T cells after COVID-19. A single count supports this clonotype. Its antigen remains unknown. The CDR3 sequence is 14 residues long. V gave up 6 bases and J gave up 5 bases; unmatched junction bases: 8. The germline V gene has CDR1 SGHVS and CDR2 FQNEAQ. Sequence data for DNA of cultured CD4+ T cells were generated by the Oncomine TCR Beta short-read assay. TCRdb redid the calling of the PCR reads with MiXCR, one entry per CDR3 protein. The table has some 20,000 distinct CDR3 sequences, about 61% seen once; the top ten hold 7.8%. Indicated treatment: approximately nine-day PBMC culture with coronavirus spike peptide pools or control peptides (ViraFEST assay). ViraFEST used peptide pools to expand antigen-specific T cells and subsequently sequenced their TCRs.

Sequenced material: CD4+ T cells from blood, cultured in vitro. J is TRBJ1-1 and V is TRBV7-8; 8 bases are a match to TRBD1. The clonotype comes from a human donor who had recovered from COVID-19. The chain's CDR3 is CASRQQGDSTEAFF. As DNA, the CDR3 is TGTGCCAGCAGACAACAGGGGGACTCGACTGAAGCTTTCTTT.